Listed here are 32 T cell receptor beta chains from one sample, sequenced in a study of graft-versus-host responses after intestinal transplantation. Their antigen targets remain unknown. Libraries were prepared by immunoSEQ multiplex PCR; TCRdb keeps only in-frame clonotypes and omits some of them. In the table there are more than 85,000 clones, 90% to 95% of which are singletons. The input for sequencing was unstimulated CD8+ T cells sorted from spleen or lymph node cells, taken before intestinal transplant. These receptors were taken from a human donor who received an intestinal transplant.

This chain uses TRBV11-2 with TRBJ2-7; TRBD1 matches 8 bases. V lost 5 bases and J lost 3; bases outside the gene matches: 3. The CDR3 contains 13 residues. Per germline, CDR1 SGHAT and CDR2 FQNNGV. The CDR3 region has the DNA TGTGCCAGCAGCCCAGGGACAGGCTACGAGCAGTACTTC. Amino acid sequence: CASSPGTGYEQYF.

The chain couples TRBV2 to TRBJ2-3, with 10 positions matching TRBD2. The length of the CDR3 is 19 residues. J was trimmed by 4 bases and V by 1 base; bases with no gene match: 14. Germline lookup yields CDR1 SNHLY and CDR2 FYNNEI. This CDR3 reads CASSEESEASGGAADTQYF. The CDR3, as DNA: TGTGCCAGCAGTGAAGAATCAGAGGCGAGCGGGGGGGCCGCAGATACGCAGTATTTT.

This chain joins TRBV19 and TRBJ2-2, with D maybe TRBD1 (6 bases). This CDR3 has 14 residues. V was trimmed by 7 bases and J by 7 bases, leaving 16 bases between them. The germline gives CDR1 LNHDA, CDR2 SQIVND (reference sequence). In DNA, the CDR3 is TGTGCCAGTATAACGGGCAGGGGCGACGGGGAGCTGTTTTTT. Translating gives CASITGRGDGELFF.

The J gene is TRBJ1-1, the V gene TRBV6-5; tentative D call: TRBD1 (6 bases). CDR1 and CDR2 from the germline V gene are MNHEY and SVGAGI. Trimming took off 5 bases at V and 1 base at J, with 8 bases between the two ends. The CDR3 totals 13 residues. The CDR3 region is CASSARGNTEAFF. The CDR3 DNA is TGTGCCAGCAGTGCCAGGGGGAACACTGAAGCTTTCTTT.

This chain joins TRBV4-3 and TRBJ1-1; 8 positions match TRBD1. Germline CDR1 and CDR2: LGHNA and YSLEER. The CDR3 contains 15 residues. The trim removed 5 bases at V and 3 bases at J, leaving 8 bases unmatched. CDR3 coding DNA: TGCGCCAGCAGCACCCGGACAGGGACGGACACTGAAGCTTTCTTT. It codes for CASSTRTGTDTEAFF.

The chain carries TRBV7-9 and TRBJ1-1; possible D gene TRBD1, 6 bases. The germline V gene encodes CDR1 SEHNR and CDR2 FQNEAQ (reference sequence). CDR3 length: 15 residues. V was cut by 2 bases and J by 1 base, with 11 bases left in between. This CDR3 is CASSLPTGPNTEAFF. CDR3 DNA: TGTGCCAGCAGCTTACCAACAGGGCCGAACACTGAAGCTTTCTTT. Combining the CDR3 with reference TRBV7-9 and TRBJ1-1 gives the whole variable domain DTGVSQNPRHKITKRGQNVTFRCDPISEHNRLYWYRQTLGQGPEFLTYFQNEAQLEKSRLLSDRFSAERPKGSFSTLEIQRTEQGDSAMYLCASSLPTGPNTEAFFGQGTRLTVV.

The chain joins TRBV6-5 to TRBJ2-7, with 9 bases that match TRBD2. This CDR3 is 15 amino acids long. Germline V lookup: CDR1 MNHEY, CDR2 SVGAGI. The V gene end was trimmed by 6 bases and the J gene end by 2 bases; junction bases not matched to a gene: 8. The CDR3 region is CASSPVSGGTYEQYF. The CDR3 nucleotides read TGTGCCAGCAGCCCTGTTAGCGGGGGCACCTACGAGCAGTACTTC.

This sequence joins TRBV7-6 and TRBJ2-2; TRBD1 matches 7 bases. Germline trimming cut 1 base from V and 6 bases from J; bases unmatched to any gene: 5. The CDR3 contains 15 residues. The germline gives CDR1 SGHVS, CDR2 FNYEAQ. The CDR3 sequence: CASSLGSQGSGELFF. The CDR3, as DNA: TGTGCCAGCAGCTTAGGGTCACAGGGGTCCGGGGAGCTGTTTTTT.

The chain combines TRBV7-2 with TRBJ1-4; 7 bases match TRBD1. The CDR3 sequence is 14 residues long. Germline loops: CDR1 SGHTA, CDR2 FQGNSA. Germline trimming cut 5 bases from V and 7 bases from J; bases unmatched to any gene: 7. In DNA form, the CDR3 reads TGTGCCAGCAGCGTGACAGGGAATCCTGAAAAACTGTTTTTT. This translates into CASSVTGNPEKLFF.

The chain is built from TRBV27 and TRBJ2-7; TRBD2 agrees at 9 bases. CDR3 size: 15 residues. The germline CDR1 and CDR2 sequences are MNHEY and SMNVEV (reference sequence). The J segment lost 2 bases and the V segment lost 5 bases, leaving 7 bases of the junction unmatched. The CDR3 loop reads CASSPTSGQTYEQYF. Here the CDR3 DNA reads TGTGCCAGCAGTCCAACTAGCGGGCAAACCTACGAGCAGTACTTC.

The J gene is TRBJ1-6, the V gene TRBV6-1; D gene ambiguous. The germline V gene has CDR1 MNHNS and CDR2 SASEGT. V was trimmed by 3 bases and J by 6 bases, leaving 9 bases between them. The CDR3 totals 14 residues. In nucleotides, the CDR3 is TGTGCCAGCAGTGAGTGGCAGATTAATTCACCCCTCCACTTT. Translation: CASSEWQINSPLHF.

The rearrangement uses TRBV6-1 and TRBJ1-2; TRBD1 is a possible D gene (6 bases). Trimming cost V 3 bases and J 5 bases, with 7 bases left between them. The V gene's germline CDR1 is MNHNS and CDR2 SASEGT. The CDR3 contains 12 residues. The CDR3 loop is CASSEGTYGYTF. The CDR3 DNA reads as TGTGCCAGCAGTGAGGGGACATATGGCTACACCTTC.

This clone was detected once. The rearrangement uses TRBV10-3 and TRBJ1-5; 9 bases line up with TRBD1. Losses at the gene ends were 10 bases for V and 1 base for J; bases not matched to a gene: 5. Germline V gene lookup returns CDR1 ENHRY and CDR2 SYGVKD. There are 14 residues in the CDR3. The CDR3 DNA sequence: TGTGCCAGCACAGGGGGCGAGAGCAATCAGCCCCAGCATTTT. Translating it yields CASTGGESNQPQHF.

This clone was recorded a few times. The chain has TRBV27 and TRBJ1-5; TRBD1 is a possible D gene (6 bases). V gave up 6 bases and J gave up 4 bases, with 16 bases separating them. Germline values: CDR1 MNHEY, CDR2 SMNVEV (reference sequence). The CDR3 sequence is 15 residues long. CDR3 nucleotide sequence: TGTGCCAGCAGCCTAAATGACAGGCTAAATCAGCCCCAGCATTTT. Encoded protein: CASSLNDRLNQPQHF.

The chain carries TRBV7-6 and TRBJ2-2, with D possibly TRBD2 on 6 matching bases. Germline values: CDR1 SGHVS, CDR2 FNYEAQ. The length of the CDR3 is 14 residues. Trimming removed 1 base from V and 7 bases from J, with 10 bases in between. DNA for the CDR3: TGTGCCAGCAGCTTAGAGTGGGGGGTCGGGGAGCTGTTTTTT. It translates to CASSLEWGVGELFF.

The chain carries TRBV6-5 and TRBJ2-1; 10 nucleotides match TRBD2. V trimming: 2 bases; J trimming: 8 bases; junction bases outside the gene matches: 9. Germline CDR1 and CDR2: MNHEY and SVGAGI. CDR3 length equals 16 residues. The CDR3 region is CASSYPTSGRGHEQFF. CDR3 nucleotides: TGTGCCAGCAGTTACCCGACTAGCGGGCGGGGTCATGAGCAGTTCTTC.

This clone appeared once. The chain combines TRBV7-2 with TRBJ1-2, with D unclear. This CDR3 has 13 residues. Germline V lookup: CDR1 SGHTA, CDR2 FQGNSA. V lost 6 bases to trimming and J lost 2 bases, with 10 bases between them. DNA of the CDR3: TGTGCCAGCAGGGGCAGAGACAACTATGGCTACACCTTC. This gives the protein CASRGRDNYGYTF.

Here the CDR3 DNA reads TGTGCCAGCAGCCCATACACGGGAGAGCAGTACTTC. It translates to CASSPYTGEQYF. The J gene is TRBJ2-7, the V gene TRBV9, with a tentative D call TRBD2 (5 bases). CDR1 is SGDLS and CDR2 is YYNGEE in the germline V gene. The CDR3 has 12 amino acids. The germline V and J ends were trimmed by 4 bases and 7 bases, with 12 bases remaining between them.

The chain links TRBV5-1 to TRBJ1-4; tentative D call: TRBD1 (5 bases). Germline V gives CDR1 SGHRS, CDR2 YFSETQ. The CDR3 loop spans 19 amino acids. Deletions cut 1 base from V and 0 bases from J, with 19 bases between. The chain's CDR3 is CASSLRTWSQGSTNEKLFF. The CDR3 DNA follows: TGCGCCAGCAGCTTGAGAACCTGGAGCCAGGGTTCAACTAATGAAAAACTGTTTTTT. Full variable domain (outside the CDR3, taken from reference TRBV5-1 and TRBJ1-4): KAGVTQTPRYLIKTRGQQVTLSCSPISGHRSVSWYQQTPGQGLQFLFEYFSETQRNKGNFPGRFSGRQFSNSRSEMNVSTLELGDSALYLCASSLRTWSQGSTNEKLFFGSGTQLSVL.

This clone was seen just once. V is TRBV11-2 and J is TRBJ1-3; possible D gene TRBD1, 5 bases. The length of the CDR3 is 13 residues. Germline-derived CDR1 and CDR2 are SGHAT and FQNNGV. The V end was cut by 3 bases, the J end by 8 bases, with 11 bases between. CDR3 nucleotides: TGTGCCAGCAGCTTCCCGATCAGGGACACCATATATTTT. Protein sequence: CASSFPIRDTIYF.

Concerning this clone itself: Other DNA sequences in the sample encode the same CDR3. The J gene is TRBJ2-7, the V gene TRBV19; 9 nucleotides align to TRBD1. The CDR3 has 14 residues. With 5 bases clipped from V and 2 bases from J, the junction kept 4 bases outside the gene matches. Germline CDR1 and CDR2: LNHDA and SQIVND (reference sequence). The CDR3 DNA reads TGTGCCAGTAGTGCTGGGACAGGGACCTACGAGCAGTACTTC. Translation: CASSAGTGTYEQYF. The full variable domain, in which reference TRBV19 and TRBJ2-7 provide the parts outside the CDR3, is DGGITQSPKYLFRKEGQNVTLSCEQNLNHDAMYWYRQDPGQGLRLIYYSQIVNDFQKGDIAEGYSVSREKKESFPLTVTSAQKNPTAFYLCASSAGTGTYEQYFGPGTRLTVT.

The V and J genes are TRBV30 and TRBJ2-1; 12 nucleotides align to TRBD1. Germline V lookup: CDR1 GTSNPN, CDR2 SVGIG (reference sequence). Trimming cost V 0 bases and J 8 bases; bases outside gene matches: 5. The CDR3 contains 15 residues. Here the CDR3 reads CAWSVGTGGSDEQFF. The CDR3 region has the DNA TGTGCCTGGAGTGTAGGGACAGGGGGCAGCGATGAGCAGTTCTTC. Full variable domain (outside the CDR3, taken from reference TRBV30 and TRBJ2-1): SQTIHQWPATLVQPVGSPLSLECTVEGTSNPNLYWYRQAAGRGLQLLFYSVGIGQISSEVPQNLSASRPQDRQFILSSKKLLLSDSGFYLCAWSVGTGGSDEQFFGPGTRLTVL.

The J gene is TRBJ2-7, the V gene TRBV29-1, with 7 positions matching TRBD2. CDR1 is SQVTM and CDR2 is ANQGSEA in the germline V gene. The junction had 2 bases not matched to a gene; V was cut back by 6 bases and J by 3 bases. The CDR3 loop spans 11 amino acids. CDR3 DNA sequence: TGCAGCGTATCTAGCGGCTACGAGCAGTACTTC. Translation gives CSVSSGYEQYF.

The gene calls are TRBV7-2 and TRBJ2-7, with 10 bases matching TRBD2. Germline values: CDR1 SGHTA, CDR2 FQGNSA. V was pared by 5 bases and J by 0 bases, with 4 bases of the junction left unmatched. The CDR3 is 15 residues long. In DNA, the CDR3 is TGTGCCAGCAGCCCCCGACTAGCGGGCTCCTACGAGCAGTACTTC. Residues: CASSPRLAGSYEQYF.

CDR3 DNA sequence: TGTGCCAGCAGCCTTACTAGCGGACAAGAGACCCAGTACTTC. Translation gives CASSLTSGQETQYF. V usage is TRBV11-2 and J usage is TRBJ2-5; 8 bases align to TRBD2. The CDR3 consists of 14 residues. From germline, CDR1 is SGHAT and CDR2 FQNNGV. After removal of 5 bases from V and 2 bases from J, the junction contained 4 bases not matched to a gene.

This chain uses TRBV2 with TRBJ2-3; TRBD2 matches at 8 bases. The CDR3 has 15 residues. V dropped 6 bases and J dropped 6; count of bases not matched to a gene: 11. CDR1 and CDR2 from the germline V gene are SNHLY and FYNNEI. The CDR3 DNA sequence: TGTGCCAGCAGCGGGAGGGGACTAGAGTATGATACGCAGTATTTT. Its translation is CASSGRGLEYDTQYF.

V and J are TRBV29-1 and TRBJ1-1; D gene unclear. Per the germline V gene, CDR1 is SQVTM and CDR2 is ANQGSEA. V lost 3 bases and J lost 5, with 7 bases in between. The length of the CDR3 is 11 residues. The CDR3 here is CSVESGTEAFF. The CDR3 DNA reads as TGCAGCGTTGAGTCCGGGACTGAAGCTTTCTTT. The full variable domain, with the rest looked up from reference TRBV29-1 and TRBJ1-1, is SAVISQKPSRDICQRGTSLTIQCQVDSQVTMMFWYRQQPGQSLTLIATANQGSEATYESGFVIDKFPISRPNLTFSTLTVSNMSPEDSSIYLCSVESGTEAFFGQGTRLTVV.

The chain is built from TRBV29-1 and TRBJ1-1, with TRBD1 matching 8 bases. Germline V gene sequence: CDR1 SQVTM, CDR2 ANQGSEA. The V gene end was trimmed by 1 base and the J gene end by 4 bases; junction bases not matched to a gene: 5. The CDR3 covers 14 residues. The CDR3 loop is CSVEGQGAPTEAFF. The CDR3 coding sequence is TGCAGCGTTGAAGGTCAGGGGGCTCCCACTGAAGCTTTCTTT. Based on the CDR3 plus reference TRBV29-1 and TRBJ1-1, the full variable domain is SAVISQKPSRDICQRGTSLTIQCQVDSQVTMMFWYRQQPGQSLTLIATANQGSEATYESGFVIDKFPISRPNLTFSTLTVSNMSPEDSSIYLCSVEGQGAPTEAFFGQGTRLTVV.

CDR3 amino acids: CASSWDTQREQYF. In nucleotides, the CDR3 is TGTGCCAGCAGTTGGGACACCCAAAGGGAGCAGTACTTC. This chain connects TRBV27 to TRBJ2-7, with a tentative D call TRBD1 (6 bases). The germline CDR1 and CDR2 sequences are MNHEY and SMNVEV (reference sequence). The V gene lost 4 bases and the J gene lost 7 bases, with 14 bases spanning the gap. The CDR3 is made up of 13 amino acids.

This sequence joins TRBV28 and TRBJ2-3; 10 bases agree with TRBD1. Germline loops: CDR1 MDHEN, CDR2 SYDVKM. The CDR3 length is 20 residues. With V trimmed by 5 bases and J by 3 bases, 20 bases remained unmatched. The DNA for the CDR3 is TGTGCCAGCAGTCTCGGGGTGGGGACAGGGGCTCTTCGTTGGACAGATACGCAGTATTTT. The encoded protein is CASSLGVGTGALRWTDTQYF.

This chain links TRBV9 with TRBJ1-6; 8 nucleotides line up with TRBD1. Looked up from germline, CDR1 is SGDLS and CDR2 is YYNGEE. The CDR3 sequence is 16 residues long. The ends lost 3 bases at V and 9 bases at J; junction bases unmatched: 11. Written as DNA, the CDR3 is TGTGCCAGCAGCGCAGCGACAGGGGAGGAAGGTTCACCCCTCCACTTT. It is translated as CASSAATGEEGSPLHF. The full variable domain, with the rest looked up from reference TRBV9 and TRBJ1-6, is DSGVTQTPKHLITATGQRVTLRCSPRSGDLSVYWYQQSLDQGLQFLIQYYNGEERAKGNILERFSAQQFPDLHSELNLSSLELGDSALYFCASSAATGEEGSPLHFGNGTRLTVT.

The chain joins TRBV7-9 to TRBJ2-2; the D gene is possibly TRBD1 (7 bases). Germline CDR1 SEHNR, CDR2 FQNEAQ (reference sequence). The V end lost 5 bases, the J end lost 5 bases, and 15 bases lay between the germline ends. The CDR3 spans 15 residues. The CDR3 DNA reads as TGTGCCAGCAGCATACGGGACAGCGGGACCGGGGAGCTGTTTTTT. Translation: CASSIRDSGTGELFF.